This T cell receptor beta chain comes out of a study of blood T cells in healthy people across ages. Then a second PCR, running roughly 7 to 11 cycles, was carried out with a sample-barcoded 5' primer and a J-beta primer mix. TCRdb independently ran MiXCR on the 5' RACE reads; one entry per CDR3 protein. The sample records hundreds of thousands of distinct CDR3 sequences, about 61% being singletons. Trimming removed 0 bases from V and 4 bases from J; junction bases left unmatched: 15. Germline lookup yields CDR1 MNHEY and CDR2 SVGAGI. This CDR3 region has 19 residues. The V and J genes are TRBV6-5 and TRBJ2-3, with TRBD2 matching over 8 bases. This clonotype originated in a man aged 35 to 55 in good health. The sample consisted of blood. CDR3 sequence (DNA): TGTGCCAGCAGTTACTCCTCCCGCTATCAGCGGGAGCGCCCAGATACGCAGTATTTT. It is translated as CASSYSSRYQRERPDTQYF.